This TCR beta chain was retrieved from a study of T-cell reconstitution after alpha-beta-depleted transplantation in children. A library of TCRbeta sequences, prepared with unique molecular identifiers, was generated. Via MiXCR, TCRdb re-called the PCR reads, giving one row per CDR3 protein. The sample has 550,000 to 600,000 distinct CDR3 sequences; roughly 23% are singletons. The CDR3 contains 14 residues. Trimming took off 4 bases at V and 0 bases at J, with 10 bases between the two ends. Germline V gene data show CDR1 as SNHLY and CDR2 as FYNNEI. Findings of the study overall: Surviving recipient T cells and thymic progenitors produced the high day-60 TCRbeta diversity seen in some patients.

As regards this clonotype: Antigen unknown.

This clonotype was sampled from a boy under two years old who had a stem cell transplant for acute myeloid leukemia, so the T cells may come from the graft donor. The sample consisted of PBMCs, mostly from graft donor cells, taken 360 days after TCRalphabeta/CD19-depleted stem cell transplant. V usage is TRBV2 and J usage is TRBJ2-7, with D unresolved. The CDR3 DNA follows: TGTGCCAGCAGTGTAAAAGGTATCTCCTACGAGCAGTACGTC. Protein product: CASSVKGISYEQYV.